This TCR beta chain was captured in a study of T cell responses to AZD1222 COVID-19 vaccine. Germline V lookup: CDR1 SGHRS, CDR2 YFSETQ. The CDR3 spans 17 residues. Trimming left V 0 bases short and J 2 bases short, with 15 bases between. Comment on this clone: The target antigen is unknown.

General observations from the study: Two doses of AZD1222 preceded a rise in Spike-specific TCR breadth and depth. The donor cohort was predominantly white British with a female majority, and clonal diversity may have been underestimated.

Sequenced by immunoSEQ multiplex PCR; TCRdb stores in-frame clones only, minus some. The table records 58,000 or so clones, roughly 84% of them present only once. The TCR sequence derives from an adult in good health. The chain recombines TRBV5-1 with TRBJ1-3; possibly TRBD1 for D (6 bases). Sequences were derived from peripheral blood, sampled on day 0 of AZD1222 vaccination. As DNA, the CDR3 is TGCGCCAGCAGCTTGGTAACGGGGGGCACTACTGGAAACACCATATATTTT. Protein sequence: CASSLVTGGTTGNTIYF.